Listed below are T cell receptor beta chains from one sample, sequenced in a study of blood T cells in healthy people across ages. MiXCR was run by TCRdb on the 5' RACE reads, yielding one entry per CDR3 protein. The sample comprises roughly 1.6 million distinct CDR3 sequences, almost 35% of which are singletons, and about 11% rests with the top ten. Sequenced: blood. The receptor source for this set is a woman aged 25 to 39 in good health. Both conserved end residues are part of each CDR3. The D gene is left open where the match is weak. Some rows have no size entry. The others give once, few or many, or a class for an expanded clone.

J | size | D | V | DNA | CDR3
TRBJ2-7 | few | TRBD2 | TRBV6-1 | TGTGCCAGCGATCCTAGCGGGGGTTACTACGAGCAGTACTTC | CASDPSGGYYEQYF
TRBJ2-1 | - | TRBD2 | TRBV24-1 | TGTGCCACCAGTGATCGAGGACTAGCGGGGCGCCACAATGAGCAGTTCTTC | CATSDRGLAGRHNEQFF
TRBJ2-1 | - | - | TRBV12-3/TRBV12-4 | TGTGCCAGCAGTTTAGCGGGAGATCGGCATGAGCGGTTCTTC | CASSLAGDRHERFF
TRBJ2-7 | - | TRBD2 | TRBV11-2 | TGTGCCAGCAGGTACTCCGGGACTAGCGGTTCTTACTACGAGCAGTACTTC | CASRYSGTSGSYYEQYF
TRBJ1-5 | - | - | TRBV20-1 | TGCAGTGCCCAACGAGGACCTGAGGGACAGCCCCAGCATTTT | CSAQRGPEGQPQHF
TRBJ1-5 | - | TRBD1 | TRBV6-1 | TGTGCCAGCAGGGGACAGGGAATAGTTGAAGCCCAGCATTTT | CASRGQGIVEAQHF
TRBJ1-2 | - | - | TRBV5-1 | TGCGCCAGCAGCTTGGCCGGCCAGGTCCAGGGCTACACCTTC | CASSLAGQVQGYTF
TRBJ2-3 | many | - | TRBV5-1 | TGCGCCAGCAGCTTGTCAGACATTAGCACAGATACGCAGTATTTT | CASSLSDISTDTQYF
TRBJ1-1 | few | TRBD1 | TRBV9 | TGTGCCAGCAGGAGGGGGACAGGGGGCAACACTGAAGCTTTCTTT | CASRRGTGGNTEAFF
TRBJ2-5 | - | - | TRBV4-1 | TGCGCCAGCAGCCCCACAGACAACTTGGTGGAGACCCAGTACTTC | CASSPTDNLVETQYF
TRBJ2-7 | - | - | TRBV28 | TGTGTCAGCAGTCTAGACTACGAGCAGTACTTC | CVSSLDYEQYF
TRBJ2-3 | many | - | TRBV29-1 | TGCAGCGTTACCCAGTTTGGAGCAGCGGACCGCACAGATACGCAGTATTTT | CSVTQFGAADRTDTQYF